This record looks at one T cell receptor (beta chain) sequence and its context. Antigen specificity is unknown. Generated by immunoSEQ multiplex PCR, the TCRdb table keeps only in-frame clones and is missing some. The top ten clones hold around 6.5% of a sample with around 69,000 clones, 85% to 90% of them seen once. This sample was taken from a study of OX40 agonist ivuxolimab in advanced cancers. General study results and limits: Fewer expanded clones were found on average in CD4+ than in CD8+ T cells.

Trimming took 8 bases from V and 5 from J, leaving 15 bases between them. Looked up from germline, CDR1 is MNHEY and CDR2 is SMNVEV (reference sequence). The length of the CDR3 is 13 residues. This chain joins TRBV27 and TRBJ1-1; no firm D call. The origin of this receptor is an adult with an advanced solid tumor such as melanoma, head and neck, liver or kidney cancer. The sample here was CD4+ or CD8+ T cells sorted from blood, taken in a trial of the OX40 agonist ivuxolimab. CDR3 DNA sequence: TGTGCCAGCTACCCCACGGGAAGTACTGAAGCTTTCTTT. This gives the protein CASYPTGSTEAFF.